This note documents a single T cell receptor (beta chain) sequence. Its antigen is unidentified. J was trimmed by 0 bases and V by 7 bases; bases with no gene match: 4. CDR1 is MNHNS and CDR2 is SASEGT in the germline V gene. This CDR3 is built from 14 residues. This entry belongs to a study of chemoradiotherapy in HPV16-positive cancers. Broader study findings: During treatment, candidate HPV-specific clones and E7-related motifs expanded in tumor.

Sequencing used immunoSEQ multiplex PCR; TCRdb keeps in-frame clones, though not all of them. The sample has over 35,000 clones, approximately 73% seen once; the top ten hold around 5.2%. Sequences were derived from blood, sampled from a patient who underwent chemoradiotherapy. The sequence was obtained from a human donor with HPV-associated anogenital cancer. The chain is built from TRBV6-1 and TRBJ2-3; 7 bases line up with TRBD2. CDR3 DNA: TGTGCCAGCACCCTCGGGGGGAGCACAGATACGCAGTATTTT. It translates to CASTLGGSTDTQYF.